This entry lists 32 T cell receptor beta chains sequenced from one sample in a study of blood T cell repertoires in COVID-19. TCRdb's table, derived via immunoSEQ multiplex PCR, lists solely in-frame clones and lacks some. The table lists some 140,000 clones, 75% to 85% of them singletons. Sequenced: peripheral blood. These receptors originate from a woman aged 60-75 years with COVID-19, enrolled during active disease.

As for this clone: One junction end disagrees with the germline gene, perhaps due to a read error. The chain carries TRBV20-1 and TRBJ1-2; D perhaps matches TRBD1 (6 bases). The CDR3 loop spans 11 amino acids. Per the germline V gene, CDR1 is DFQATT and CDR2 is SNEGSKA (reference sequence). CDR3: CSARPTDRSLF. CDR3 nucleotides: TGCAGTGCTAGACCTACAGACAGGTCCTTATTC.

This chain connects TRBV7-8 to TRBJ2-7, with D possibly being TRBD2 (6 bases). The CDR3 runs to 15 residues. In germline, CDR1 is SGHVS, CDR2 FQNEAQ. The V and J ends lost 5 bases and 0 bases respectively, with 14 bases between them. This chain's CDR3 is CASSQRGGSSYEQYF. The DNA for the CDR3 is TGTGCCAGCAGCCAGAGAGGAGGGAGCTCCTACGAGCAGTACTTC.

CDR3 region: CASSFSGGASETQYF. Here the CDR3 DNA reads TGTGCCAGCAGCTTTAGCGGGGGGGCCTCAGAGACCCAGTACTTC. The gene calls are TRBV11-2 and TRBJ2-5; 11 nucleotides match TRBD2. The CDR3 consists of 15 residues. V dropped 3 bases and J dropped 4; count of bases not matched to a gene: 4. CDR1 is SGHAT and CDR2 is FQNNGV in the germline V gene.

The V gene is TRBV9, the J gene TRBJ2-2; weak D call: TRBD2 (5 bases). Germline CDR1 is SGDLS and CDR2 is YYNGEE. This CDR3 has 16 residues. V shed 4 bases and J shed 2 bases, with 15 bases lying between them. For the CDR3, the DNA is TGTGCCAGCAGCCCCCGGGGAGTAACCAACACCGGGGAGCTGTTTTTT. Translation: CASSPRGVTNTGELFF. Combining the CDR3 with reference TRBV9 and TRBJ2-2 gives the whole variable domain DSGVTQTPKHLITATGQRVTLRCSPRSGDLSVYWYQQSLDQGLQFLIQYYNGEERAKGNILERFSAQQFPDLHSELNLSSLELGDSALYFCASSPRGVTNTGELFFGEGSRLTVL.

The chain uses TRBV19 and TRBJ1-5, with TRBD1 matching over 10 bases. CDR1 and CDR2 from the germline V gene are LNHDA and SQIVND (reference sequence). This CDR3 is 16 amino acids long. The V and J ends lost 11 bases and 4 bases, in that order; junction bases with no gene match: 14. CDR3: CASGGLRDRGNQPQHF. DNA of the CDR3: TGTGCCTCGGGGGGTCTCCGGGACAGGGGAAATCAGCCCCAGCATTTT.

This chain connects TRBV5-1 to TRBJ2-7; 9 bases match TRBD2. The CDR3 spans 14 residues. Per the germline V gene, CDR1 is SGHRS and CDR2 is YFSETQ. With 5 bases clipped from V and 8 bases from J, the junction kept 11 bases outside the gene matches. The CDR3 sequence: CASSSPGTSSQQYF. The CDR3 DNA follows: TGCGCCAGCAGTTCACCCGGGACTAGCTCACAGCAGTACTTC.

V gene TRBV5-1 combines with J gene TRBJ2-5, with a possible D match to TRBD2 (7 bases). CDR1 and CDR2 (germline): SGHRS, YFSETQ. CDR3 length equals 16 residues. V was clipped by 0 bases and J by 2 bases, with 14 bases between them. The CDR3 spells CASSLVGGGTQETQYF. CDR3 in DNA: TGCGCCAGCAGCTTGGTAGGGGGGGGCACGCAAGAGACCCAGTACTTC.

The chain couples TRBV5-1 to TRBJ1-2, with D possibly TRBD1 on 6 matching bases. The CDR3 contains 15 residues. V gave up 4 bases and J gave up 2 bases, with 15 bases separating them. Germline assignment: CDR1 SGHRS and CDR2 YFSETQ. CDR3 region: CASSPGQLPNYGYTF. For the CDR3, the DNA is TGCGCCAGCAGCCCAGGACAGCTTCCGAACTATGGCTACACCTTC. The full variable domain, its missing parts supplied by reference TRBV5-1 and TRBJ1-2, is KAGVTQTPRYLIKTRGQQVTLSCSPISGHRSVSWYQQTPGQGLQFLFEYFSETQRNKGNFPGRFSGRQFSNSRSEMNVSTLELGDSALYLCASSPGQLPNYGYTFGSGTRLTVV.

The V and J genes are TRBV21-1 and TRBJ2-5; the table names TRBD1, a call not compared with the DNA. TRBV21-1 represents a pseudogene. The CDR3 runs to 13 residues. The chain's CDR3 is CASSRDREGTQYF. The CDR3 DNA is TGTGCCAGCAGCAGAGACAGGGAAGGGACCCAGTACTTC.

The V and J genes are TRBV15 and TRBJ1-1; TRBD1 might be the D (6 bases). The CDR3 is 15 residues long. CDR1 LNHNV and CDR2 YYDKDF come from the germline V gene (reference sequence). The ends were cut back, 5 bases at V and 0 bases at J, with 13 bases in the middle. CDR3 bases: TGTGCCACCAGCGGCGGCCAGGGGTTGAACACTGAAGCTTTCTTT. It codes for CATSGGQGLNTEAFF.

V is TRBV18 and J is TRBJ1-1, with D possibly matching TRBD1 (5 bases). This CDR3 region has 14 residues. Looked up from germline, CDR1 is KGHSH and CDR2 is LQKENI. V was pared by 5 bases and J by 0 bases, with 10 bases between. CDR3 protein: CASSGQDLNTEAFF. The DNA of the CDR3 is TGTGCCAGCTCAGGACAAGACTTGAACACTGAAGCTTTCTTT.

This chain joins TRBV4-1 and TRBJ2-5; possible D gene TRBD1, 5 bases. Per the germline V gene, CDR1 is MGHRA and CDR2 is YSYEKL. Trimming pared 1 base from V and 4 bases from J, leaving 10 bases between. The CDR3 is 14 residues long. The CDR3 sequence: CASSQVPGRETQYF. In nucleotides, the CDR3 is TGCGCCAGCAGCCAAGTACCAGGGCGAGAGACCCAGTACTTC.

The chain recombines TRBV13 with TRBJ1-1, with D hard to call. The CDR3 consists of 13 residues. Germline CDR1 PRHDT, CDR2 FYEKMQ (reference sequence). Trimming left V 6 bases short and J 1 base short, with 9 bases between. CDR3 nucleotides: TGTGCCAGCAGTACAAAGAAGAACACTGAAGCTTTCTTT. It is translated as CASSTKKNTEAFF.

The rearrangement uses TRBV29-1 and TRBJ1-2; 7 bases map to TRBD1. Germline V gives CDR1 SQVTM, CDR2 ANQGSEA. The CDR3 is 12 amino acids. The ends lost 6 bases at V and 8 bases at J; junction bases unmatched: 9. The CDR3 DNA reads TGCAGCGTCGCCCACAGGGGCGGCGGCTACACCTTC. Protein: CSVAHRGGGYTF.

J is TRBJ1-1 and V is TRBV6-5; possibly TRBD1 for D (6 bases). Trimming took off 5 bases at V and 7 bases at J, with 14 bases between the two ends. The germline gives CDR1 MNHEY, CDR2 SVGAGI. This CDR3 is 13 amino acids long. Here the CDR3 DNA reads TGTGCCAGCAGTCAGGGGAGTGGCTTTGAAGCTTTCTTT. This codes for CASSQGSGFEAFF.

This clone is a singleton in its sample. This chain joins TRBV7-3 and TRBJ2-2; a possible D gene is TRBD2 (5 bases). CDR3 length: 14 amino acids. Trimming stripped 5 bases from V and 1 base from J, with 8 bases between. The germline gives CDR1 SGHTA, CDR2 FQGTGA. The CDR3 spells CASSPGLNTGELFF. In DNA form, the CDR3 reads TGTGCCAGCAGCCCCGGACTGAACACCGGGGAGCTGTTTTTT.

The CDR3 nucleotides read TGCGCCAGCAGCCAAGTTTCAGGGGACGAGCAGTACTTC. Protein: CASSQVSGDEQYF. The rearrangement uses TRBV4-1 and TRBJ2-7; tentatively, D is TRBD1 (6 bases). Deletions cut 1 base from V and 5 bases from J, with 9 bases between. The CDR3 runs 13 residues. CDR1 MGHRA and CDR2 YSYEKL come from the germline V gene.

The chain has TRBV9 and TRBJ1-1; TRBD1 aligns across 7 bases. This CDR3 comprises 15 residues. CDR1 and CDR2 (germline): SGDLS, YYNGEE. Losses at the gene ends were 4 bases for V and 4 bases for J; bases not matched to a gene: 10. The CDR3 coding sequence is TGTGCCAGCAGCCCCGAGGGGGCGCGGGGCACTGAAGCTTTCTTT. Its translation: CASSPEGARGTEAFF.

This chain joins TRBV7-3 and TRBJ1-6; TRBD1 is a possible D gene (5 bases). Trimming took 1 base from V and 8 from J, leaving 9 bases between them. This CDR3 region has 14 residues. CDR1 and CDR2 from the germline V gene are SGHTA and FQGTGA. CDR3 sequence (DNA): TGTGCCAGCAGCTTAAGGGGGAGGGATTCACCCCTCCACTTT. Amino acid sequence: CASSLRGRDSPLHF.

For the CDR3, the DNA is TGTGCCAGCAGCTTGGTCCAACAGAGGAACACCGGGGAGCTGTTTTTT. Translating gives CASSLVQQRNTGELFF. The chain joins TRBV5-6 to TRBJ2-2, with unresolved D. Germline CDR1 reads SGHDT; CDR2 reads YYEEEE. The CDR3 totals 16 residues. Trimming took 0 bases from V and 1 from J, leaving 10 bases between them.

V usage is TRBV4-2 and J usage is TRBJ1-4; TRBD1 agrees at 10 bases. J gave up 8 bases and V 1 base, and 4 bases lay outside the gene matches. Looked up from germline, CDR1 is LGHNA and CDR2 is YNFKEQ. This CDR3 is 15 amino acids long. This CDR3 is CASSQGGQGLEKLFF. CDR3 in DNA: TGTGCCAGCAGCCAAGGGGGACAGGGGTTGGAAAAACTGTTTTTT.

The chain employs TRBV19 and TRBJ2-3, with D perhaps TRBD2 (6 bases). Germline V gives CDR1 LNHDA, CDR2 SQIVND (reference sequence). V was pared by 1 base and J by 1 base, with 18 bases between. The CDR3 runs 18 residues. CDR3 residues: CASSIGRGRRERTDTQYF. The CDR3 coding sequence is TGTGCCAGTAGTATAGGACGGGGACGGCGGGAACGCACAGATACGCAGTATTTT. Based on the CDR3 plus reference TRBV19 and TRBJ2-3, the full variable domain is DGGITQSPKYLFRKEGQNVTLSCEQNLNHDAMYWYRQDPGQGLRLIYYSQIVNDFQKGDIAEGYSVSREKKESFPLTVTSAQKNPTAFYLCASSIGRGRRERTDTQYFGPGTRLTVL.

This clone was seen only a few times. This chain joins TRBV5-1 and TRBJ2-1; D perhaps matches TRBD2 (5 bases). With 0 bases removed from V and 10 bases from J, the gap between germline ends came to 8 bases. CDR1 and CDR2 (germline): SGHRS, YFSETQ. The CDR3 consists of 12 residues. The CDR3, as DNA: TGCGCCAGCAGCTTGGAGGAGGCAGAGCAGTTCTTC. It codes for CASSLEEAEQFF.

The chain combines TRBV7-9 with TRBJ2-1; TRBD2 matches 9 bases. The ends lost 5 bases at V and 6 bases at J; junction bases unmatched: 8. Germline V CDR1 and CDR2: SEHNR, FQNEAQ (reference sequence). This CDR3 is built from 15 residues. The CDR3 nucleotides are TGTGCCAGCAGCCTTCGTAGCGGGGGCGCCAATGAGCAGTTCTTC. Residues: CASSLRSGGANEQFF.

The rearrangement links TRBV5-1 to TRBJ2-7; 8 positions match TRBD1. Germline CDR1 SGHRS, CDR2 YFSETQ. The CDR3 runs to 15 residues. V gave up 7 bases and J gave up 2 bases; unmatched junction bases: 11. The CDR3 loop is CASRMDRDLAYEQYF. The CDR3 nucleotides are TGCGCCAGCCGAATGGACAGGGATCTCGCCTACGAGCAGTACTTC.

This chain joins TRBV5-1 and TRBJ2-7; D is possibly TRBD2 (6 bases). Germline V lookup: CDR1 SGHRS, CDR2 YFSETQ. V was pared by 2 bases and J by 5 bases, with 11 bases between. This CDR3 contains 13 residues. The CDR3 region has the DNA TGCGCCAGCAGCTTCCGGGGGACGCACGAGCAGTACTTC. Translated: CASSFRGTHEQYF.

This clone was counted only a few times. The rearrangement uses TRBV30 and TRBJ1-1; 7 positions match TRBD1. Trimming took 2 bases from V and 1 from J; bases not matched to a gene: 4. The CDR3 has 14 residues. Germline CDR1 reads GTSNPN; CDR2 reads SVGIG (reference sequence). The CDR3 DNA follows: TGTGCCTGGAGTTCCGGGACAGAGAACACTGAAGCTTTCTTT. Translated, it gives CAWSSGTENTEAFF. Combining the CDR3 with reference TRBV30 and TRBJ1-1 gives the whole variable domain SQTIHQWPATLVQPVGSPLSLECTVEGTSNPNLYWYRQAAGRGLQLLFYSVGIGQISSEVPQNLSASRPQDRQFILSSKKLLLSDSGFYLCAWSSGTENTEAFFGQGTRLTVV.

The rearrangement uses TRBV7-6 and TRBJ2-2, with 9 nucleotides matching TRBD1. The J segment lost 6 bases and the V segment lost 1 base, leaving 6 bases of the junction unmatched. This CDR3 region has 16 residues. Germline V gives CDR1 SGHVS, CDR2 FNYEAQ. As DNA, the CDR3 is TGTGCCAGCAGCTTAGGGACAGGGGATTTCGCCGGGGAGCTGTTTTTT. Translation: CASSLGTGDFAGELFF.

This chain uses TRBV2 with TRBJ2-1; the match to TRBD2 covers 7 bases. The length of the CDR3 is 12 residues. V gave up 10 bases and J gave up 3 bases; unmatched junction bases: 3. CDR1 SNHLY and CDR2 FYNNEI come from the germline V gene. The CDR3 DNA sequence: TGTGCCACCCTAGCGGTCTACAATGAGCAGTTCTTC. Translating it yields CATLAVYNEQFF.

The chain has TRBV5-4 and TRBJ1-3, with D unresolved. The CDR3 sequence is 16 residues long. Trimming stripped 2 bases from V and 3 bases from J, with 15 bases between. Germline assignment: CDR1 SGHNT and CDR2 YYREEE (reference sequence). The CDR3 coding sequence is TGTGCCAGCAGCTTCGGGTACGGGAGGAGTGGAAACACCATATATTTT. Protein sequence: CASSFGYGRSGNTIYF.

V is TRBV27 and J is TRBJ2-2; D gene unclear. Germline V lookup: CDR1 MNHEY, CDR2 SMNVEV (reference sequence). V dropped 2 bases and J dropped 6 bases, with 16 bases sitting between them. CDR3 length: 16 residues. As DNA, the CDR3 is TGTGCCAGCAGTTTAACAGCCTCCGTTTATTCCGGGGAGCTGTTTTTT. Translation gives CASSLTASVYSGELFF.

This CDR3 is CASSKLVTEAFF. For the CDR3, the DNA is TGTGCCAGCAGTAAACTGGTGACTGAAGCTTTCTTT. The chain uses TRBV6-5 and TRBJ1-1; no reliable D call. Germline V gives CDR1 MNHEY, CDR2 SVGAGI. CDR3 size: 12 residues. The V end lost 5 bases, the J end lost 5 bases, and 9 bases lay between the germline ends.